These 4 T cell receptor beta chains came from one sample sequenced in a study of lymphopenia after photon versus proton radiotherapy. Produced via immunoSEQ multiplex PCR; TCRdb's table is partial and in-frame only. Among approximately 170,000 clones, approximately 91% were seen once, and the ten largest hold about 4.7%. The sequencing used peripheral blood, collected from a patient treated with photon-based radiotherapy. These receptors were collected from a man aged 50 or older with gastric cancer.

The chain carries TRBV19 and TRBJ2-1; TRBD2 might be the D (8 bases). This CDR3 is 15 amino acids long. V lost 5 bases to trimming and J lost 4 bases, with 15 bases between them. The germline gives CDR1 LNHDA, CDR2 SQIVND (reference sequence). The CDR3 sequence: CASSPREGAYNEQFF. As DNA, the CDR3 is TGTGCCAGTAGTCCCCGGGAGGGGGCTTACAATGAGCAGTTCTTC.

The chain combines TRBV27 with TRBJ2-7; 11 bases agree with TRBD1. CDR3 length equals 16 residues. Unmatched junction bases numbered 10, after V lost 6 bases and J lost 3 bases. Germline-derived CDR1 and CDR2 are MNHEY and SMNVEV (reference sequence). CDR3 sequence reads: CASSPYSGTGGYEQYF. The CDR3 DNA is TGTGCCAGCAGCCCCTATTCCGGGACAGGGGGCTACGAGCAGTACTTC.

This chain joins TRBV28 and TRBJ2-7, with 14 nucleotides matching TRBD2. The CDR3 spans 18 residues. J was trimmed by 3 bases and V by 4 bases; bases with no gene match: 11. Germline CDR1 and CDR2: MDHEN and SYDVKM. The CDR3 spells CASSSIHGGLAGDYEQYF. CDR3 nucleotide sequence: TGTGCCAGCAGTTCGATCCACGGGGGACTAGCGGGAGACTACGAGCAGTACTTC.

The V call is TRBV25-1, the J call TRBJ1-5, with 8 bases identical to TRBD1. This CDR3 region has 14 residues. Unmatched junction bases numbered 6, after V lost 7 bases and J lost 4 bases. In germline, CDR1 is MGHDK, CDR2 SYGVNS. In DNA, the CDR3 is TGTGCCAGCACCGGGACAGGAACTAATCAGCCCCAGCATTTT. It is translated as CASTGTGTNQPQHF.